The clone carrying this T cell receptor beta chain was detected many times. The data derive from a study of early T cells in non-severe SARS-CoV-2 infection. Attachment of unique molecular identifiers was made to individual cDNA molecules. One entry per CDR3 protein results from TCRdb running MiXCR on the 5' RACE reads. In the table there are approximately 42,000 distinct CDR3 sequences, over 5% of which are singletons. The CDR3 loop spans 13 amino acids. In germline, CDR1 is MGHRA, CDR2 YSYEKL. V lost 4 bases to trimming and J lost 2 bases, with 8 bases between them. The receptor was isolated from an adult who was a healthcare worker with PCR-confirmed SARS-CoV-2 infection or an uninfected control (not recorded which). V usage is TRBV4-1 and J usage is TRBJ2-5; D is unresolved. Sequencing was done on a sample of whole blood. The CDR3 nucleotides read TGCGCCAGCAGCCTAGGGATACAAGAGACCCAGTACTTC. Residues: CASSLGIQETQYF.